At least ten counts were recorded for the clone carrying this T cell receptor (beta chain). This record belongs to a study of Graves' ophthalmopathy and Graves' hyperthyroidism. Amplified material comprised TCR beta CDR3 regions derived from RNA transcripts. The authors performed first-round RT-PCR with HTBI primers and then a second-round multiplex PCR. MiXCR was run by TCRdb on the multiplex PCR reads, yielding one entry per CDR3 protein. The profile shows a few hundred thousand distinct CDR3 sequences, roughly 15% of them singletons. The CDR3 loop spans 14 amino acids. From germline, CDR1 is MNHNS and CDR2 SASEGT. Trimming left V 4 bases short and J 3 bases short, with 10 bases between.

The chain employs TRBV6-1 and TRBJ1-5; D remains ambiguous. This TCR derives from an adult man with Graves' ophthalmopathy. Specimen: peripheral blood. CDR3 in amino acids: CASSGGRDNQPQHF. The CDR3 region has the DNA TGTGCCAGCAGTGGAGGGCGAGACAATCAGCCCCAGCATTTT.